This is a list of T cell receptor beta chains from one sample in a study of CD8+ T cells in alopecia areata. Only in-frame clones appear in the TCRdb table, and some are missing; sequencing was by immunoSEQ multiplex PCR. The data contain over 110,000 clones, approximately 49% of them seen just once; the ten biggest clones take up about 1%. This material consisted of CD4+ T cells sorted from blood, taken at week 0. These receptors were collected from a human donor with alopecia areata. Each CDR3 is given without its conserved first and last residue.

v_gene	j_gene	CDR3aa
TRBV6-4	TRBJ2-1	ASSHLGEQF
TRBV6-6	TRBJ1-1	ASSAAIGTEAF
TRBV6-1	TRBJ2-7	ASSGPGGVSWYEQY
TRBV4-1	TRBJ2-5	ASSQGTRTGVGETQY
TRBV7-9	TRBJ2-7	ASSDTSGQGAEQY
TRBV5-4	TRBJ2-7	ASSFGARVLEQY
TRBV7-2	TRBJ1-2	ASSPPGQINYGYT
TRBV9	TRBJ1-2	ASSVGPETGNYGYT
TRBV7-9	TRBJ2-1	ASSTPSSSYNEQF
TRBV6-1	TRBJ2-5	ASSPNGETQY
TRBV29-1	TRBJ2-5	SVELPIRGTQY
TRBV18	TRBJ2-1	ASSPTTSYNEQF
TRBV29-1	TRBJ2-2	SVRDRERGTGELF
TRBV25-1	TRBJ1-5	ASSRGNQPQH
TRBV30	TRBJ2-7	AWSRQDRGRYEQY
TRBV29-1	TRBJ2-2	SVEGLAGGFGELF
TRBV27	TRBJ2-7	ASSPDRRSYEQY
TRBV19	TRBJ2-2	ASRQGQFGELF
TRBV7-9	TRBJ1-4	ASSSRSGVGATNEKLF
TRBV30	TRBJ2-7	AWTHDSQGGEQY
TRBV28	TRBJ2-7	ASSLVGQGQNEQY
TRBV29-1	TRBJ1-1	SVEWNTEAF
TRBV18	TRBJ2-3	ASSPRQGAMGDTQY
TRBV30	TRBJ2-7	AWSAGKQY
TRBV7-9	TRBJ2-5	ASIQTGGGTQY
TRBV29-1	TRBJ2-1	SDRLAGGHEQF
TRBV18	TRBJ2-2	ASSRQTTGELF
TRBV7-2	TRBJ2-7	ASRQSGTNSYEQY
TRBV30	TRBJ2-1	AWRALLASAEQF
TRBV30	TRBJ2-1	AWTQGGNEQF
TRBV6-5	TRBJ1-4	ASRGVGEKLF
TRBV30	TRBJ2-3	AWIKEGVSDTQY
TRBV29-1	TRBJ2-1	SGGTSGRNEQF
TRBV4-2	TRBJ1-4	ASSHGDDEKLF
TRBV29-1	TRBJ2-1	SVESGTRDNEQF
TRBV4-2	TRBJ2-5	ASSQGSRQGWETQY
TRBV27	TRBJ1-1	ASRRDRGLNTEAF
TRBV18	TRBJ2-7	ASSPPGLAGEGEQY
TRBV29-1	TRBJ2-2	SIAQGTGELF
TRBV19	TRBJ2-1	ASIGSRLAGGLNEQF
TRBV6-1	TRBJ2-1	ASLPDRGYNEQF